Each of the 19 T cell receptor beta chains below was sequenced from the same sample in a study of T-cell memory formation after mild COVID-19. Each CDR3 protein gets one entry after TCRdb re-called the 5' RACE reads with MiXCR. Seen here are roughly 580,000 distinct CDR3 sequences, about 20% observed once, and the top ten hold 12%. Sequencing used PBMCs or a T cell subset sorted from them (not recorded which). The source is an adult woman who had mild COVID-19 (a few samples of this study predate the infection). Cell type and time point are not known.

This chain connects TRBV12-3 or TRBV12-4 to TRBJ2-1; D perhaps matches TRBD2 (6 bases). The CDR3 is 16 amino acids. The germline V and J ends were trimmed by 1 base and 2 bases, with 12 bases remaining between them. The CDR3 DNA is TGTGCCAGCAGTTTAGGGAGTCCGGGAGCCTACAATGAGCAGTTCTTC. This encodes CASSLGSPGAYNEQFF.

The CDR3 reads CSAALGGKGHNEQFF. The DNA of the CDR3 is TGCAGCGCCGCCCTCGGGGGGAAGGGGCACAATGAGCAGTTCTTC. The V and J genes are TRBV29-1 and TRBJ2-1; 7 bases map to TRBD2. Germline loops: CDR1 SQVTM, CDR2 ANQGSEA. Losses at the gene ends were 7 bases for V and 5 bases for J; bases not matched to a gene: 14. The CDR3 is 15 amino acids.

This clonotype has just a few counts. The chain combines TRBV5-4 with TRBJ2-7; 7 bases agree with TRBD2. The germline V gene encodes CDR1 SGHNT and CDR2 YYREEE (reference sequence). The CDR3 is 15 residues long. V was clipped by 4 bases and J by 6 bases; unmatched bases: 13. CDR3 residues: CASSPSGEGLSEQYF. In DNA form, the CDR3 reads TGTGCCAGCAGCCCGTCCGGGGAGGGGCTTAGCGAGCAGTACTTC.

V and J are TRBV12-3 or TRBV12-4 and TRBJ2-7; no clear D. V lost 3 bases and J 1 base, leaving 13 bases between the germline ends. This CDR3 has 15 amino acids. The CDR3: CASSFVTALSYEQYF. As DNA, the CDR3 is TGTGCCAGCAGTTTTGTGACTGCACTGTCCTACGAGCAGTACTTC.

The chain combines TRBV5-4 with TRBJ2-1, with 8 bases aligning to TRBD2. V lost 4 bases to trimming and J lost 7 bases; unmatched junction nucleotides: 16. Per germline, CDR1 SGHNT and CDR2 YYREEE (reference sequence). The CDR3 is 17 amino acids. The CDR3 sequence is CASSPRRGGTPRNEQFF. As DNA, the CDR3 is TGTGCCAGCAGCCCACGTCGGGGGGGCACGCCCCGGAATGAGCAGTTCTTC.

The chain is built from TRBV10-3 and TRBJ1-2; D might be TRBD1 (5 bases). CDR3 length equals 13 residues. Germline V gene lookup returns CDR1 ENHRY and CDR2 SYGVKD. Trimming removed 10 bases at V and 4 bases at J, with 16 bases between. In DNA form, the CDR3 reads TGTGCCAGTGGGGACCCGAAGTTCTATGGCTACACCTTC. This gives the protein CASGDPKFYGYTF.

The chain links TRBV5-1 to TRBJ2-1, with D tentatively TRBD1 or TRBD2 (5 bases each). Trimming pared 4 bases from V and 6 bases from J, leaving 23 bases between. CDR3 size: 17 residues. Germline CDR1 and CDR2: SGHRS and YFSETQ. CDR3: CASSEGNVVGASNEQFF. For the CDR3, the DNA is TGCGCCAGCAGCGAGGGGAACGTGGTAGGAGCCTCCAATGAGCAGTTCTTC.

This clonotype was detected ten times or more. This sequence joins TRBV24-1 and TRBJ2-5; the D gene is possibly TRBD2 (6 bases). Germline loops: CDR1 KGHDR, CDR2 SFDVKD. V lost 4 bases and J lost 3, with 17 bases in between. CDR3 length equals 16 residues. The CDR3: CATSDRGTRFEETQYF. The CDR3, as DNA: TGTGCCACCAGTGACCGGGGGACCCGATTCGAAGAGACCCAGTACTTC.

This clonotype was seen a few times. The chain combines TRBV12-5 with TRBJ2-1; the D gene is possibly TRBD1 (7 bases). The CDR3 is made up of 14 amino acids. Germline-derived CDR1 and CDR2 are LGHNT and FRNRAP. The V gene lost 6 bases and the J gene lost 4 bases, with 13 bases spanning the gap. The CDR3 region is CASGPPGGYNEQFF. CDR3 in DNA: TGTGCTAGTGGCCCGCCAGGGGGGTACAATGAGCAGTTCTTC.

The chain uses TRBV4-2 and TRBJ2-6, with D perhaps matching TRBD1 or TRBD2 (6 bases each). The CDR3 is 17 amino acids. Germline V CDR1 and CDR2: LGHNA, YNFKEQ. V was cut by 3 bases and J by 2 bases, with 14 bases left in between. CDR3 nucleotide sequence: TGTGCCAGCAGCCAGGGGGCAGGGGAGGCTGGGGCCAACGTCCTGACTTTC. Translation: CASSQGAGEAGANVLTF.

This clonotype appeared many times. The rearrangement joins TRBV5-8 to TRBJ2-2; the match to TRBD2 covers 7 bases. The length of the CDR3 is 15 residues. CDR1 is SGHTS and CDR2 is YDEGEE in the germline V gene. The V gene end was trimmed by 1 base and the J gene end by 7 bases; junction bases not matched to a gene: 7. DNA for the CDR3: TGTGCCAGCAGCTTGTACGCGGGAGTCGGCGGGGAGCTGTTTTTT. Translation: CASSLYAGVGGELFF.

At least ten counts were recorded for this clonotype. This CDR3 reads CATSSPAGVRMNEQFF. The CDR3 DNA follows: TGTGCCACCTCGTCGCCAGCGGGAGTGAGGATGAATGAGCAGTTCTTC. This rearrangement joins TRBV24-1 to TRBJ2-1; the match to TRBD2 covers 8 bases. The CDR3 contains 16 residues. CDR1 is KGHDR, CDR2 SFDVKD, per germline. V trimming: 9 bases; J trimming: 7 bases; junction bases outside the gene matches: 16.

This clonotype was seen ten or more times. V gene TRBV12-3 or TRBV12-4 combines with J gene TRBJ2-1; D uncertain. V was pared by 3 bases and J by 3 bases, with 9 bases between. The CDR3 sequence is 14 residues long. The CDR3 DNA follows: TGTGCCAGCAGTTTTGGCATGGACTACAATGAGCAGTTCTTC. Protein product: CASSFGMDYNEQFF.

Here the CDR3 reads CASSLGNQEYEQYF. DNA for the CDR3: TGTGCCAGCAGCTTAGGCAATCAGGAGTACGAGCAGTACTTC. The gene calls are TRBV7-9 and TRBJ2-7; D call uncertain. Deletions cut 1 base from V and 4 bases from J, with 11 bases between. The CDR3 extends over 14 amino acids. Per germline, CDR1 SEHNR and CDR2 FQNEAQ (reference sequence).

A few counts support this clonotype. The CDR3 DNA is TGTGCCAGTAGTCCCAGGGTAGGAGATACGCAGTATTTT. It specifies CASSPRVGDTQYF. This rearrangement joins TRBV19 to TRBJ2-3, with D maybe TRBD1 (5 bases). CDR1 and CDR2 from the germline V gene are LNHDA and SQIVND (reference sequence). The CDR3 runs 13 residues. The V end was cut by 5 bases, the J end by 5 bases, with 11 bases between. The full variable domain, with the rest looked up from reference TRBV19 and TRBJ2-3, is DGGITQSPKYLFRKEGQNVTLSCEQNLNHDAMYWYRQDPGQGLRLIYYSQIVNDFQKGDIAEGYSVSREKKESFPLTVTSAQKNPTAFYLCASSPRVGDTQYFGPGTRLTVL.

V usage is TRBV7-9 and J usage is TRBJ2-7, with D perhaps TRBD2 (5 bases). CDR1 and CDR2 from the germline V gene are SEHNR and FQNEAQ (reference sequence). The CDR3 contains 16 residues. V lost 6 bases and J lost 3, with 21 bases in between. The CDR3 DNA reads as TGTGCCAGCAGTTACTCGGGGAGTGGTACTCTCTACGAGCAGTACTTC. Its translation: CASSYSGSGTLYEQYF.

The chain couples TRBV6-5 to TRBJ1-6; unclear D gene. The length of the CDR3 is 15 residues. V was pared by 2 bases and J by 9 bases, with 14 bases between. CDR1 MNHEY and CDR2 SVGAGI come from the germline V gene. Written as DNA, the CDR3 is TGTGCCAGCAGTTACGACTGGGAGGGAGCTTCACCCCTCCACTTT. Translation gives CASSYDWEGASPLHF.

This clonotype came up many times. The CDR3 here is CATSDRRKTSGGTDTQYF. CDR3 DNA sequence: TGTGCCACCAGTGACCGAAGGAAGACTAGCGGGGGAACAGATACGCAGTATTTT. The rearrangement uses TRBV24-1 and TRBJ2-3; 12 positions agree with TRBD2. The CDR3 covers 18 residues. Germline CDR1 reads KGHDR; CDR2 reads SFDVKD. V shed 4 bases and J 3 bases; nucleotides not matched to a gene: 10.

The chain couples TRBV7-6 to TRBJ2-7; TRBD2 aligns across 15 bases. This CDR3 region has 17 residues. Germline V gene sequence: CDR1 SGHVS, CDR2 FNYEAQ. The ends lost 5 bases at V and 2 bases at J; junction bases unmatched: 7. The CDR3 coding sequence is TGTGCCAGCAGCCCAGGGACTAGCGGGGGGATTGCCTACGAGCAGTACTTC. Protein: CASSPGTSGGIAYEQYF.